This T cell receptor (beta chain) is from a study of early T cells in non-severe SARS-CoV-2 infection. As for the study in general: Sequencing targeted bulk RNA from unsorted whole blood, leaving chains unpaired. Study observations and caveats: Anti-spike CD8 responses were favored in VDJdb matching, and private and CD4 specificities were missed.

The library protocol tagged individual cDNA molecules with unique molecular identifiers. TCRdb reprocessed the 5' RACE reads via MiXCR and lists one record per CDR3 protein. Of some 91,000 distinct CDR3 sequences listed, approximately 10% are singletons. Comment on this clonotype: Its specificity is not known.

The starting material was whole blood, obtained at baseline. This sequence originates from an adult who was a healthcare worker with PCR-confirmed SARS-CoV-2 infection or an uninfected control (not recorded which).

Here the CDR3 reads CAWSVSTYGYTF. CDR3 DNA sequence: TGTGCCTGGAGTGTATCAACCTATGGCTACACCTTC. This sequence joins TRBV30 and TRBJ1-2; the D is unclear. Germline CDR1 and CDR2: GTSNPN and SVGIG (reference sequence). V was clipped by 0 bases and J by 4 bases, with 6 bases between them. The CDR3 runs to 12 residues.